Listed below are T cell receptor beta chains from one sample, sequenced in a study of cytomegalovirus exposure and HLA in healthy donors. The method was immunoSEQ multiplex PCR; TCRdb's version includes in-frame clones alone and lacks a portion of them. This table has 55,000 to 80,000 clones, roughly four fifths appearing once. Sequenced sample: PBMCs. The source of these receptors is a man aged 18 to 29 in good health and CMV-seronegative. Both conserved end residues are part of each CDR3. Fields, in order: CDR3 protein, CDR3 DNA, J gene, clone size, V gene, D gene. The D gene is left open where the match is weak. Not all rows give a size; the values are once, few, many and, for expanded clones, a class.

CDR3aa: CATGHIDRGNQPQHF; CDR3nt: TGTGCCACCGGTCACATCGACAGGGGCAATCAGCCCCAGCATTTT; j_gene: TRBJ1-5; abundance: -; v_gene: TRBV15; d_gene: TRBD1
CDR3aa: CASSLRHREILRREGFYEQYF; CDR3nt: TGTGCCAGCAGTCTTCGCCACAGGGAGATTTTGCGCCGGGAGGGTTTCTACGAGCAGTACTTC; j_gene: TRBJ2-7; abundance: -; v_gene: TRBV21-1; d_gene: -
CDR3aa: CASSRTGGGIYEQYF; CDR3nt: TGTGCCAGCAGCCGGACAGGGGGGGGGATTTACGAGCAGTACTTC; j_gene: TRBJ2-7; abundance: -; v_gene: TRBV27; d_gene: TRBD1
CDR3aa: CASSVGSASGSYEQYF; CDR3nt: TGTGCCAGCAGCGTAGGGAGCGCTAGCGGGAGCTACGAGCAGTACTTC; j_gene: TRBJ2-7; abundance: -; v_gene: TRBV9; d_gene: TRBD2
CDR3aa: CASDGGNTEAFF; CDR3nt: TGTGCCTCAGACGGCGGGAACACTGAAGCTTTCTTT; j_gene: TRBJ1-1; abundance: -; v_gene: TRBV10-3; d_gene: -
CDR3aa: CASSPGMTGATLNTEAFF; CDR3nt: TGTGCCAGCAGTCCAGGAATGACAGGGGCGACTTTGAACACTGAAGCTTTCTTT; j_gene: TRBJ1-1; abundance: -; v_gene: TRBV28; d_gene: TRBD1
CDR3aa: CASSQERGLQHF; CDR3nt: TGCGCCAGCAGCCAAGAAAGGGGGCTCCAACACTTC; j_gene: TRBJ2-4; abundance: -; v_gene: TRBV4-1; d_gene: TRBD1
CDR3aa: CSSSPREAGVHNEQFF; CDR3nt: TGTTCCAGCAGCCCCAGGGAAGCGGGAGTCCACAATGAGCAGTTCTTC; j_gene: TRBJ2-1; abundance: -; v_gene: TRBV7-9; d_gene: TRBD2
CDR3aa: CASSFLSRTGELFF; CDR3nt: TGTGCCAGCAGCTTTTTGTCGCGCACCGGGGAGCTGTTTTTT; j_gene: TRBJ2-2; abundance: -; v_gene: TRBV5-6; d_gene: -
CDR3aa: CAWIGAGRREKLFF; CDR3nt: TGTGCCTGGATCGGAGCAGGGAGGAGGGAAAAACTGTTTTTT; j_gene: TRBJ1-4; abundance: -; v_gene: TRBV30; d_gene: -
CDR3aa: CASTGRDRAFQPQHF; CDR3nt: TGTGCCAGCACTGGCCGGGACAGGGCTTTTCAGCCCCAGCATTTT; j_gene: TRBJ1-5; abundance: -; v_gene: TRBV28; d_gene: TRBD1
CDR3aa: CASSEVASSPLHF; CDR3nt: TGCGCCAGCAGTGAGGTAGCGAGTTCACCCCTCCACTTT; j_gene: TRBJ1-6; abundance: -; v_gene: TRBV10-2; d_gene: -
CDR3aa: CASSPGGRNSPLHF; CDR3nt: TGTGCCAGCAGTCCAGGGGGCCGTAATTCACCCCTCCACTTT; j_gene: TRBJ1-6; abundance: once; v_gene: TRBV25-1; d_gene: TRBD1
CDR3aa: CASSSPRKGGSNQPQHF; CDR3nt: TGTGCCAGCAGTTCCCCGCGAAAAGGCGGAAGCAATCAGCCCCAGCATTTT; j_gene: TRBJ1-5; abundance: -; v_gene: TRBV7-2; d_gene: -
CDR3aa: CASSQTGMTYNEQFF; CDR3nt: TGCGCCAGCAGCCAGACAGGGATGACCTACAATGAGCAGTTCTTC; j_gene: TRBJ2-1; abundance: -; v_gene: TRBV5-1; d_gene: TRBD1
CDR3aa: CAISERSGEQFF; CDR3nt: TGTGCCATCAGTGAGAGGAGCGGCGAGCAGTTCTTC; j_gene: TRBJ2-1; abundance: -; v_gene: TRBV10-3; d_gene: -